This TCR beta chain was captured by sequencing in a study of T-cell reconstitution after alpha-beta-depleted transplantation in children. The CDR3 is 16 residues long. With V trimmed by 5 bases and J by 1 base, 7 bases remained unmatched. Germline V CDR1 and CDR2: WSHSY, SAAADI. This clonotype showed up many times. Its antigen is undetermined. Preparation of the TCRbeta library used unique molecular identifiers. TCRdb reprocessed the PCR reads via MiXCR and lists one record per CDR3 protein. The sample yields fewer than 750,000 distinct CDR3 sequences, more than 20% seen once. Study-level findings and limits: The high TCRbeta diversity at day 60 in some patients came from surviving recipient T cells and thymic progenitors. The study reportedly traced alpha-beta T cells about two months after transplant to several hundred expanded graft clones.

The rearrangement joins TRBV10-2 to TRBJ2-3; 9 bases align to TRBD2. The TCR comes from a boy younger than two who had a stem cell transplant for acute myeloid leukemia, so the T cells may come from the graft donor. Here the sequenced sample was PBMCs, mostly from graft donor cells, taken 360 days after TCRalphabeta/CD19-depleted stem cell transplant. In nucleotides, the CDR3 is TGCGCCAGCAGTAATAGCGGGGGCGGCGGCACAGATACGCAGTATTTT. Protein product: CASSNSGGGGTDTQYF.